The 5 T cell receptor beta chains given below trace back to one sample, sequenced in a study of blood T cell repertoires in COVID-19. This table comes from immunoSEQ multiplex PCR, and its TCRdb copy is limited to in-frame clones, with some not included. This sample has over 45,000 clones, with approximately 84% found just once. Sequences were obtained from peripheral blood. The source is a man aged 65 to 85 with active COVID-19.

The chain employs TRBV6-2 or TRBV6-3 and TRBJ2-3, with 14 bases that match TRBD2. V shed 6 bases, J shed 8 bases, and the junction held 13 bases outside the gene matches. Germline CDR1 is MNHEY and CDR2 is SVGEGT. The CDR3 covers 17 residues. Here the CDR3 reads CASSRYGLAGGSGTQYF. CDR3 DNA: TGTGCCAGCAGCCGATACGGACTAGCGGGAGGATCGGGTACGCAGTATTTT.

The sample holds one count of this clone. J is TRBJ2-7 and V is TRBV7-2; 9 nucleotides line up with TRBD2. V lost 5 bases, J lost 0 bases, and 5 bases stayed unmatched. In germline, CDR1 is SGHTA, CDR2 FQGNSA. CDR3 size: 15 residues. CDR3 DNA sequence: TGTGCCAGCAGCACGACTAGCGGTCCCTCCTACGAGCAGTACTTC. Translated: CASSTTSGPSYEQYF.

This clone has only a few counts. The rearrangement uses TRBV6-4 and TRBJ2-5; tentative D call: TRBD2 (6 bases). The CDR3 sequence is 14 residues long. The V and J ends lost 5 bases and 1 base respectively, with 11 bases between them. CDR1 and CDR2 from the germline V gene are MRHNA and SNTAGT. The CDR3 here is CASSTEGLQETQYF. The CDR3 nucleotides read TGTGCCAGCAGTACGGAGGGCCTCCAAGAGACCCAGTACTTC.

The chain couples TRBV5-6 to TRBJ1-1; a weak D match, TRBD1 (5 bases). The V end lost 4 bases, the J end lost 4 bases, and 11 bases lay between the germline ends. The germline V gene encodes CDR1 SGHDT and CDR2 YYEEEE. The CDR3 totals 13 residues. This CDR3 is CASSRAGGTEAFF. The CDR3 DNA follows: TGTGCCAGCAGCAGGGCGGGGGGCACTGAAGCTTTCTTT. The entire variable domain, with the rest obtained from reference TRBV5-6 and TRBJ1-1, is as follows: DAGVTQSPTHLIKTRGQQVTLRCSPKSGHDTVSWYQQALGQGPQFIFQYYEEEERQRGNFPDRFSGHQFPNYSSELNVNALLLGDSALYLCASSRAGGTEAFFGQGTRLTVV.

V is TRBV9 and J is TRBJ2-3, with D perhaps matching TRBD2 (5 bases). Between the trimmed V and J ends, which lost 4 bases and 0 bases, there was a span of 12 bases. The germline gives CDR1 SGDLS, CDR2 YYNGEE. This CDR3 is 15 amino acids long. CDR3 in amino acids: CASSFSGSSTDTQYF. CDR3 bases: TGTGCCAGCAGCTTCAGCGGTTCTAGCACAGATACGCAGTATTTT.